Presented here are 28 T cell receptor beta chains from one specimen sequenced in a study of shared clonotypes between healthy human individuals. Assay used: immunoSEQ multiplex PCR; TCRdb lists only in-frame clones, some missing. Among some 2,500,000 clones listed, over 85% were seen once. Sequencing used naive CD4+ T cells from PBMCs. This sample's subset: CD45RA+ positively selected. The receptors derive from a man younger than 35 in good health. Some clones in this sample may be carry-over from other donors' samples.

A word on this clone: Within the sample, other DNA sequences also encode this same CDR3. The genes are TRBV5-1 and TRBJ2-7, with 9 positions matching TRBD1. The ends lost 3 bases at V and 0 bases at J; junction bases unmatched: 1. CDR3 length: 14 amino acids. From germline, CDR1 is SGHRS and CDR2 YFSETQ. As DNA, the CDR3 is TGCGCCAGCAGCTCGACAGGGGGCTCCTACGAGCAGTACTTC. Translation gives CASSSTGGSYEQYF.

The V call is TRBV27, the J call TRBJ1-6; a possible D gene is TRBD1 (5 bases). CDR1 MNHEY and CDR2 SMNVEV come from the germline V gene (reference sequence). This CDR3 contains 15 residues. The V end was cut by 2 bases, the J end by 9 bases, with 14 bases between. The CDR3 DNA follows: TGTGCCAGCAGTTTAGCGACAGTTCGGGCTTCACCCCTCCACTTT. It encodes CASSLATVRASPLHF.

The chain combines TRBV4-3 with TRBJ2-1, with TRBD2 identical over 12 bases. CDR3 length equals 17 residues. With 4 bases clipped from V and 4 bases from J, the junction kept 8 bases outside the gene matches. Germline CDR1 LGHNA, CDR2 YSLEER. In DNA form, the CDR3 reads TGCGCCAGCAGCCCAAGAGGACTAGCGGGGTCATACAATGAGCAGTTCTTC. It yields the protein CASSPRGLAGSYNEQFF.

The rearrangement uses TRBV5-8 and TRBJ1-3; D is uncertain. From germline, CDR1 is SGHTS and CDR2 YDEGEE. The CDR3 runs 16 residues. V lost 2 bases to trimming and J lost 0 bases, with 12 bases between them. CDR3 coding DNA: TGTGCCAGCAGCTTCGGTGGCGTGAGCTCTGGAAACACCATATATTTT. Translation gives CASSFGGVSSGNTIYF.

To note about this clone: Other DNA sequences in the sample encode the same CDR3. The chain employs TRBV28 and TRBJ2-7; TRBD2 matches 10 bases. CDR3 size: 14 residues. V lost 7 bases, J lost 1 base, and 4 bases stayed unmatched. CDR1 is MDHEN and CDR2 is SYDVKM in the germline V gene. CDR3 DNA sequence: TGTGCCAGCACCTGGACTAGCGGATCCTACGAGCAGTACTTC. Its translation is CASTWTSGSYEQYF.

The table lists this clone with a count of one. The chain joins TRBV19 to TRBJ2-1; 8 bases are shared with TRBD1. This CDR3 has 16 residues. After removal of 5 bases from V and 3 bases from J, the junction contained 9 bases not matched to a gene. Germline assignment: CDR1 LNHDA and CDR2 SQIVND (reference sequence). The CDR3 nucleotides read TGTGCCAGTAGTCCCCGGGACAGGAATTACTACAATGAGCAGTTCTTC. As protein: CASSPRDRNYYNEQFF.

The rearrangement links TRBV18 to TRBJ2-7; TRBD1 might be the D (6 bases). Germline V CDR1 and CDR2: KGHSH, LQKENI. V was cut by 3 bases and J by 5 bases, with 14 bases left in between. The CDR3 contains 14 residues. The CDR3 DNA is TGTGCCAGCTCACCCCGAACGACAGGCAACGAGCAGTACTTC. It specifies CASSPRTTGNEQYF.

V and J are TRBV6-6 and TRBJ1-4; weak D call: TRBD1 (5 bases). The CDR3 length is 15 residues. Germline values: CDR1 MNHNY, CDR2 SVGAGI (reference sequence). V lost 5 bases and J lost 0, with 10 bases in between. DNA of the CDR3: TGTGCCAGCAGTGCAAGACAGACAACTAATGAAAAACTGTTTTTT. Translation gives CASSARQTTNEKLFF.

Of note for this clone: Other DNA sequences in the sample encode the same CDR3. The chain has TRBV11-3 and TRBJ1-3, with no clear D. CDR1 is SGHNT, CDR2 YENEEA, per germline. This CDR3 has 13 residues. V was pared by 4 bases and J by 1 base, with 5 bases between. The CDR3 protein is CASSSSSGNTIYF. Here the CDR3 DNA reads TGTGCCAGCAGCTCGTCGTCTGGAAACACCATATATTTT.

The V and J genes are TRBV28 and TRBJ1-4; D ambiguous. The V gene's germline CDR1 is MDHEN and CDR2 SYDVKM. Trimming shortened V by 4 bases and J by 7 bases, and 10 bases separated the two germline ends. There are 13 residues in the CDR3. CDR3 coding DNA: TGTGCCAGCAGTTACAGTGATGGTGAAAAACTGTTTTTT. Translation gives CASSYSDGEKLFF.

This clone was counted a single time. As DNA, the CDR3 is TGCGCCAGCAGCTTGGCCGCTGGTAGCAATCAGCCCCAGCATTTT. As protein: CASSLAAGSNQPQHF. V is TRBV5-1 and J is TRBJ1-5; D not certain. The CDR3 is 15 amino acids. Germline V gene data show CDR1 as SGHRS and CDR2 as YFSETQ. Deletions cut 0 bases from V and 0 bases from J, with 7 bases between. Using reference TRBV5-1 and TRBJ1-5 for the parts outside the CDR3, the full variable domain is KAGVTQTPRYLIKTRGQQVTLSCSPISGHRSVSWYQQTPGQGLQFLFEYFSETQRNKGNFPGRFSGRQFSNSRSEMNVSTLELGDSALYLCASSLAAGSNQPQHFGDGTRLSIL.

The gene calls are TRBV28 and TRBJ2-7; 11 nucleotides match TRBD2. With V trimmed by 5 bases and J by 1 base, 7 bases remained unmatched. The CDR3 has 16 residues. Germline V gives CDR1 MDHEN, CDR2 SYDVKM. CDR3 region: CASSTHTSGRSYEQYF. The CDR3 DNA reads TGTGCCAGCAGTACCCACACTAGCGGGAGATCCTACGAGCAGTACTTC. The whole variable domain, remainder taken from reference TRBV28 and TRBJ2-7, is DVKVTQSSRYLVKRTGEKVFLECVQDMDHENMFWYRQDPGLGLRLIYFSYDVKMKEKGDIPEGYSVSREKKERFSLILESASTNQTSMYLCASSTHTSGRSYEQYFGPGTRLTVT.

This clone appeared a few times. The V call is TRBV4-2, the J call TRBJ1-5; D not certain. Trimming left V 4 bases short and J 7 bases short, with 14 bases between. There are 14 residues in the CDR3. Germline assignment: CDR1 LGHNA and CDR2 YNFKEQ. CDR3 in DNA: TGTGCCAGCAGCCCAGTGGCACGTGAGCAGCCCCAGCATTTT. It translates to CASSPVAREQPQHF.

This clone has a single count. The rearrangement links TRBV11-2 to TRBJ2-4; 10 bases agree with TRBD1. J lost 8 bases, V lost 4 bases, and 11 bases had no gene match. This CDR3 contains 16 residues. From germline, CDR1 is SGHAT and CDR2 FQNNGV. The CDR3 sequence: CASSSFKGQGLDIQYF. In DNA form, the CDR3 reads TGTGCCAGCAGCTCCTTTAAGGGACAGGGGTTGGACATTCAGTACTTC.

This chain connects TRBV10-3 to TRBJ2-3; D is ambiguous. This CDR3 has 16 residues. Trimming removed 11 bases at V and 3 bases at J, with 24 bases between. From germline, CDR1 is ENHRY and CDR2 SYGVKD. The CDR3 here is CASKGPGQVGTDTQYF. CDR3 coding DNA: TGTGCCTCGAAAGGCCCGGGCCAGGTGGGGACAGATACGCAGTATTTT.

There are a few counts of this clone. The rearrangement links TRBV5-5 to TRBJ2-7; the match to TRBD1 covers 11 bases. V lost 0 bases to trimming and J lost 2 bases; unmatched junction nucleotides: 4. The CDR3 extends over 16 amino acids. Germline CDR1 is SGHKS and CDR2 is YYEKEE (reference sequence). The CDR3 DNA reads TGTGCCAGCAGCTTGGTTTGGACAGGGGGCCCCTACGAGCAGTACTTC. Its protein is CASSLVWTGGPYEQYF.

This sequence joins TRBV28 and TRBJ1-6, with 8 nucleotides matching TRBD1. With 5 bases clipped from V and 5 bases from J, the junction kept 5 bases outside the gene matches. The CDR3 totals 15 residues. Germline CDR1 and CDR2: MDHEN and SYDVKM. CDR3 coding DNA: TGTGCCAGCAGTCCGTTGACAGGGGATAATTCACCCCTCCACTTT. This gives the protein CASSPLTGDNSPLHF. The whole variable domain, filled in from reference TRBV28 and TRBJ1-6, reads DVKVTQSSRYLVKRTGEKVFLECVQDMDHENMFWYRQDPGLGLRLIYFSYDVKMKEKGDIPEGYSVSREKKERFSLILESASTNQTSMYLCASSPLTGDNSPLHFGNGTRLTVT.

This clone was found once. V gene TRBV5-1 combines with J gene TRBJ1-4, with 8 bases aligning to TRBD1. Germline V gene data show CDR1 as SGHRS and CDR2 as YFSETQ. This CDR3 region has 15 residues. V shed 0 bases, J shed 8 bases, and the junction held 6 bases outside the gene matches. The CDR3 DNA reads as TGCGCCAGCAGCTTGGGTGGACAGGGTGAAGAAAAACTGTTTTTT. Encoded protein: CASSLGGQGEEKLFF.

As to this clone: Other nucleotide sequences in the sample specify the same CDR3. This sequence joins TRBV5-1 and TRBJ1-1, with D maybe TRBD1 (5 bases). V was clipped by 2 bases and J by 1 base, with 6 bases between them. CDR3 size: 13 residues. The germline gives CDR1 SGHRS, CDR2 YFSETQ. As DNA, the CDR3 is TGCGCCAGCAGCTTTCAGGGGAACACTGAAGCTTTCTTT. Translated, it gives CASSFQGNTEAFF.

The rearrangement uses TRBV5-1 and TRBJ2-3; 8 bases are shared with TRBD1. Trimming took 4 bases from V and 0 from J; bases not matched to a gene: 4. Germline lookup yields CDR1 SGHRS and CDR2 YFSETQ. This CDR3 is built from 15 residues. The CDR3 DNA reads as TGCGCCAGCAGCCAACGGGACAGGAGCACAGATACGCAGTATTTT. It yields the protein CASSQRDRSTDTQYF.

This clone was detected once. Other DNA sequences of this sample code for an identical CDR3. The chain is built from TRBV7-3 and TRBJ2-5; D remains unclear. Between the trimmed V and J ends, which lost 1 base and 2 bases, there was a span of 5 bases. This CDR3 is 13 amino acids long. Germline V gives CDR1 SGHTA, CDR2 FQGTGA. CDR3 nucleotide sequence: TGTGCCAGCAGCTTAATCCCGCAAGAGACCCAGTACTTC. Translation gives CASSLIPQETQYF. The whole variable domain, filled in from reference TRBV7-3 and TRBJ2-5, reads GAGVSQTPSNKVTEKGKYVELRCDPISGHTALYWYRQSLGQGPEFLIYFQGTGAADDSGLPNDRFFAVRPEGSVSTLKIQRTERGDSAVYLCASSLIPQETQYFGPGTRLLVL.

The chain recombines TRBV4-3 with TRBJ2-7; 7 bases agree with TRBD1. Losses at the gene ends were 1 base for V and 5 bases for J; bases not matched to a gene: 11. Looked up from germline, CDR1 is LGHNA and CDR2 is YSLEER. CDR3 length equals 16 residues. The CDR3 protein is CASSQVSADTGDEQYF. The CDR3 DNA reads TGCGCCAGCAGCCAAGTTTCGGCGGATACAGGGGACGAGCAGTACTTC.

V usage is TRBV29-1 and J usage is TRBJ2-3; 8 positions agree with TRBD2. The CDR3 is made up of 14 amino acids. Germline V lookup: CDR1 SQVTM, CDR2 ANQGSEA. Losses at the gene ends were 8 bases for V and 6 bases for J; bases not matched to a gene: 13. CDR3 in DNA: TGCAGCACCCGACTAGCGAGATTATTTGATACGCAGTATTTT. Translation gives CSTRLARLFDTQYF.

The V gene is TRBV11-2, the J gene TRBJ2-7, with TRBD2 matching 14 bases. Trimming took 5 bases from V and 4 from J; bases not matched to a gene: 4. This CDR3 region has 15 residues. Germline V gives CDR1 SGHAT, CDR2 FQNNGV. The CDR3 sequence is CASSGTSGSEYEQYF. The CDR3 DNA is TGTGCCAGCAGCGGGACTAGCGGGAGCGAATACGAGCAGTACTTC.

The chain carries TRBV27 and TRBJ1-1; no reliable D call. Trimming removed 4 bases at V and 6 bases at J, with 18 bases between. This CDR3 has 15 residues. Germline V CDR1 and CDR2: MNHEY, SMNVEV (reference sequence). In DNA, the CDR3 is TGTGCCAGCAGTTCTTATATCGACCCGTCCGCTGAAGCTTTCTTT. Amino acid sequence: CASSSYIDPSAEAFF.

V usage is TRBV7-2 and J usage is TRBJ1-2; possibly TRBD1 for D (6 bases). V was shortened by 4 bases and J by 7 bases, with 19 bases between the two germline ends. Per germline, CDR1 SGHTA and CDR2 FQGNSA. The CDR3 runs to 15 residues. CDR3 amino acids: CASSSQRGGMVGYTF. Here the CDR3 DNA reads TGTGCCAGCAGCTCCCAGAGAGGGGGGATGGTTGGCTACACCTTC.

The V gene is TRBV18, the J gene TRBJ2-1; weak D call: TRBD1 (6 bases). CDR1 is KGHSH and CDR2 is LQKENI in the germline V gene. V lost 3 bases to trimming and J lost 7 bases, with 16 bases between them. This CDR3 has 15 amino acids. CDR3 bases: TGTGCCAGCTCACCCCCTATCAGGGGAGTTAATGAGCAGTTCTTC. Its protein product is CASSPPIRGVNEQFF.

DNA of the CDR3: TGTGCCAGCAGCCCTGGTCCTCAGAGGGGCACAGATACGCAGTATTTT. This sequence encodes CASSPGPQRGTDTQYF. This chain links TRBV5-4 with TRBJ2-3, with D perhaps matching TRBD2 (5 bases). In germline, CDR1 is SGHNT, CDR2 YYREEE (reference sequence). The CDR3 sequence is 16 residues long. V was cut by 4 bases and J by 1 base, with 16 bases left in between. The full variable domain, rest sourced from reference TRBV5-4 and TRBJ2-3, is ETGVTQSPTHLIKTRGQQVTLRCSSQSGHNTVSWYQQALGQGPQFIFQYYREEENGRGNFPPRFSGLQFPNYSSELNVNALELDDSALYLCASSPGPQRGTDTQYFGPGTRLTVL.